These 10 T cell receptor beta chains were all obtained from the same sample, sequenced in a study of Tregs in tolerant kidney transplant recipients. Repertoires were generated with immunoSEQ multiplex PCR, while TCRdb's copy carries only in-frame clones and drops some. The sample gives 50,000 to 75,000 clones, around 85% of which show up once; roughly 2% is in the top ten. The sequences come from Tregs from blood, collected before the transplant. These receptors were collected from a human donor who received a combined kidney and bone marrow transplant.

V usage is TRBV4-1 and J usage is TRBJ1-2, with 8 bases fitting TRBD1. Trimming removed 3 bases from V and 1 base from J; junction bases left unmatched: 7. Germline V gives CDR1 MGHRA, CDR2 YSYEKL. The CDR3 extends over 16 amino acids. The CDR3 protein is CASSQGRDRINYGYTF. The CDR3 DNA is TGCGCCAGCAGCCAGGGGAGGGACAGGATTAACTATGGCTACACCTTC.

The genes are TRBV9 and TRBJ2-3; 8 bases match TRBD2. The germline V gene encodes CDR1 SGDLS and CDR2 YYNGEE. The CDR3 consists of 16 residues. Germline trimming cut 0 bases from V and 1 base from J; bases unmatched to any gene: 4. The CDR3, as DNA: TGTGCCAGCAGCGTAGGAACTAGCGGAGGCACAGATACGCAGTATTTT. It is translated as CASSVGTSGGTDTQYF.

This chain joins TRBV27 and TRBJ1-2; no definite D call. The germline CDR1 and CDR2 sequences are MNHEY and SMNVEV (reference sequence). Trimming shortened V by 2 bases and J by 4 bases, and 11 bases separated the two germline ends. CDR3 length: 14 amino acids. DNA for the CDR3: TGTGCCAGCAGTTTAAGGTGGGGTGGCTATGGCTACACCTTC. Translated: CASSLRWGGYGYTF.

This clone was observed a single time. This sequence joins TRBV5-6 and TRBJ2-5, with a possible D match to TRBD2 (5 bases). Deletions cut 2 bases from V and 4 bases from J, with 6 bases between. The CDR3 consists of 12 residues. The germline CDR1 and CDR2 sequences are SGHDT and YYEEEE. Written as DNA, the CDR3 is TGTGCCAGCAGCTTTCGGGGAGAGACCCAGTACTTC. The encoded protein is CASSFRGETQYF.

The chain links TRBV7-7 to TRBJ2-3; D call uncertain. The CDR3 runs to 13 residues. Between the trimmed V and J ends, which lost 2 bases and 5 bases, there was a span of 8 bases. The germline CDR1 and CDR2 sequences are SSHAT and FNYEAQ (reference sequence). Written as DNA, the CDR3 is TGTGCCAGCAGCTTACAAGCGAGAGATACGCAGTATTTT. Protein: CASSLQARDTQYF.

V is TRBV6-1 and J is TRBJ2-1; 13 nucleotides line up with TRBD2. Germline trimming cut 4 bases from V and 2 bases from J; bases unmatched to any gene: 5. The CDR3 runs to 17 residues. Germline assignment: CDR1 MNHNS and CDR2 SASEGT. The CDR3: CASSGKGLAGTYNEQFF. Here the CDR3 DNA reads TGTGCCAGCAGTGGAAAGGGACTAGCGGGAACCTACAATGAGCAGTTCTTC.

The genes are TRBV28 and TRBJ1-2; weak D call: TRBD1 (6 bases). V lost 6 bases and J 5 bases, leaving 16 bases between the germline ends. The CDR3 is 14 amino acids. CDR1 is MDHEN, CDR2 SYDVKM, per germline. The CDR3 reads CASRQGRGPYGYTF. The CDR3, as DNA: TGTGCCAGCAGACAGGGTCGTGGACCATATGGCTACACCTTC.

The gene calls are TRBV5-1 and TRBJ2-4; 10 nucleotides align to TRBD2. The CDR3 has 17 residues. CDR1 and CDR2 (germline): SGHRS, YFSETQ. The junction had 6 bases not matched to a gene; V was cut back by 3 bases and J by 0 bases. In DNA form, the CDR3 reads TGCGCCAGCAGCTCGGGACTAGCGAATTTAGCCAAAAACATTCAGTACTTC. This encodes CASSSGLANLAKNIQYF.

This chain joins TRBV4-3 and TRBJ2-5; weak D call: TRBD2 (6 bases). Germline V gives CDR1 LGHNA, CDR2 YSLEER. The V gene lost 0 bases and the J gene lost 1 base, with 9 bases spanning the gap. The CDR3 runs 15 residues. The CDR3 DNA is TGCGCCAGCAGCCAAGATTTGACTAGCCAAGAGACCCAGTACTTC. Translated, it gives CASSQDLTSQETQYF.

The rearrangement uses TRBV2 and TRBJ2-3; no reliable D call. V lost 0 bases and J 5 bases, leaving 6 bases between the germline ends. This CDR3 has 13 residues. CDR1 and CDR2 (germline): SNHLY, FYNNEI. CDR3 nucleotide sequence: TGTGCCAGCAGTGAAGCGCCCTTAGATACGCAGTATTTT. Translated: CASSEAPLDTQYF.